The 10 T cell receptor beta chains given below trace back to one sample, sequenced in a study of T cells in Graves' hyperthyroidism and ophthalmopathy. TCR beta CDR3 regions were amplified from RNA. RT-PCR in the first round (using the HTBI primer set) targeted the TCR CDR3. TCRdb re-called the multiplex PCR reads with MiXCR, one entry per CDR3 protein. The sample shows 400,000 to 550,000 distinct CDR3 sequences, approximately 15% of them seen only once. The sequencing input was blood. The receptors come from a woman aged 18-30 years with Graves' hyperthyroidism.

The chain has TRBV11-3 and TRBJ2-2; D uncertain. This CDR3 contains 12 residues. Germline V gene lookup returns CDR1 SGHNT and CDR2 YENEEA. Trimming removed 8 bases from V and 3 bases from J, with 7 bases in between. The DNA of the CDR3 is TGTGCCAGCGAACGCTACACCGGGGAGCTGTTTTTT. Protein: CASERYTGELFF.

This clonotype was recorded many times. The V gene is TRBV12-3 or TRBV12-4, the J gene TRBJ2-2, with 12 nucleotides matching TRBD1. The CDR3 consists of 16 residues. Unmatched junction bases numbered 2, after V lost 3 bases and J lost 3 bases. In nucleotides, the CDR3 is TGTGCCAGCAGTTTGGGACAGGGGGCCTACACCGGGGAGCTGTTTTTT. Translating gives CASSLGQGAYTGELFF.

The chain couples TRBV6-5 to TRBJ1-2; 9 bases are shared with TRBD1. Losses at the gene ends were 2 bases for V and 8 bases for J; bases not matched to a gene: 9. CDR1 and CDR2 (germline): MNHEY, SVGAGI. The CDR3 has 15 amino acids. The CDR3 is CASSYLGTGIIGYTF. Here the CDR3 DNA reads TGTGCCAGCAGTTACCTTGGGACAGGGATTATAGGCTACACCTTC.

This clonotype was recorded many times. The chain has TRBV12-5 and TRBJ2-1, with unresolved D. The ends were cut back, 1 base at V and 8 bases at J, with 21 bases in the middle. The germline gives CDR1 LGHNT, CDR2 FRNRAP. The CDR3 is made up of 17 amino acids. For the CDR3, the DNA is TGTGCTAGTGGTTTGGGCCCCGGCTCCACGCTACACGATGAGCAGTTCTTC. Its translation: CASGLGPGSTLHDEQFF.

This clonotype was seen at least ten times. The chain recombines TRBV3-1 with TRBJ2-7; TRBD2 matches 9 bases. The junction had 6 bases not matched to a gene; V was cut back by 1 base and J by 2 bases. This CDR3 region has 16 residues. CDR1 LGHDT and CDR2 YNNKEL come from the germline V gene (reference sequence). In nucleotides, the CDR3 is TGTGCCAGCAGCCAAGCCAGGGGCGGGAGGGCCTACGAGCAGTACTTC. Its protein is CASSQARGGRAYEQYF.

This clonotype was found many times. J is TRBJ1-2 and V is TRBV6-1; tentatively, D is TRBD1 (6 bases). The CDR3 extends over 13 amino acids. Germline V gives CDR1 MNHNS, CDR2 SASEGT. V was pared by 7 bases and J by 3 bases, with 12 bases between. The CDR3 sequence is CASKTRGDYGYTF. For the CDR3, the DNA is TGTGCCAGCAAAACAAGGGGGGACTATGGCTACACCTTC.

This clonotype was observed a few times. The rearrangement joins TRBV20-1 to TRBJ2-3, with 14 bases aligning to TRBD2. Germline CDR1 and CDR2: DFQATT and SNEGSKA (reference sequence). CDR3 length: 17 residues. The J segment lost 6 bases and the V segment lost 5 bases, leaving 13 bases of the junction unmatched. The CDR3 DNA reads as TGCAGTGCTGCTATCCGCCCCGGGACTAGCGGGAGTGATACGCAGTATTTT. Its translation is CSAAIRPGTSGSDTQYF.

This clonotype was observed at least ten times. The chain employs TRBV18 and TRBJ1-2; D is unclear. The CDR3 contains 13 residues. Germline assignment: CDR1 KGHSH and CDR2 LQKENI. The germline V and J ends were trimmed by 5 bases and 7 bases, with 14 bases remaining between them. The CDR3 spells CASSADPQSGYTF. The CDR3, as DNA: TGTGCCAGCTCAGCAGACCCACAGTCTGGCTACACCTTC. Drawing the rest from reference TRBV18 and TRBJ1-2, the complete variable domain is NAGVMQNPRHLVRRRGQEARLRCSPMKGHSHVYWYRQLPEEGLKFMVYLQKENIIDESGMPKERFSAEFPKEGPSILRIQQVVRGDSAAYFCASSADPQSGYTFGSGTRLTVV.

This clonotype was counted at least ten times. V usage is TRBV27 and J usage is TRBJ1-2; TRBD1 matches 7 bases. This CDR3 contains 16 residues. V lost 6 bases and J lost 11; bases outside the gene matches: 21. Germline CDR1 is MNHEY and CDR2 is SMNVEV (reference sequence). In DNA, the CDR3 is TGTGCCAGCAGCCAAGTTGGGACAGCCTTCTATGGAGGATACACCTTC. Protein product: CASSQVGTAFYGGYTF.

This clonotype was recorded at least ten times. This chain joins TRBV2 and TRBJ2-2; D is ambiguous. Trimming shortened V by 7 bases and J by 0 bases, and 12 bases separated the two germline ends. This CDR3 is built from 15 residues. The germline CDR1 and CDR2 sequences are SNHLY and FYNNEI. CDR3 sequence reads: CASIQQTANTGELFF. The CDR3 nucleotides read TGTGCCAGCATTCAACAGACCGCGAACACCGGGGAGCTGTTTTTT.